These 13 T cell receptor beta chains originate from one sample sequenced in a study of brain metastases from non-small cell lung cancer. Generated by immunoSEQ multiplex PCR, the TCRdb table keeps only in-frame clones and is missing some. This repertoire shows over 1,500 clones, around 80% found once; its top ten account for 15% to 20%. The sample taken for sequencing was primary lung tumor tissue. These receptors originate from a donor aged 40 or older with non-small cell lung cancer.

This clone showed up just once. The CDR3 reads CASRSRGTSYEQYF. CDR3 in DNA: TGTGCCAGCAGGAGTCGGGGCACCTCCTACGAGCAGTACTTC. The gene calls are TRBV4-2 and TRBJ2-7; D may correspond to TRBD1 or TRBD2 (5 bases each). This CDR3 comprises 14 residues. V shed 6 bases and J shed 0 bases, with 12 bases lying between them. Germline V gene lookup returns CDR1 LGHNA and CDR2 YNFKEQ.

This clone has more than one count but fewer than ten. This chain links TRBV7-3 with TRBJ1-1, with TRBD1 matching 11 bases. The CDR3 extends over 15 amino acids. In germline, CDR1 is SGHTA, CDR2 FQGTGA. V lost 4 bases and J lost 4; bases outside the gene matches: 5. CDR3 region: CASSSRTGGFTEAFF. The CDR3 region has the DNA TGTGCCAGCAGCTCAAGGACAGGGGGCTTCACTGAAGCTTTCTTT.

Comment on this clone: Additional DNA sequences in this sample encode the identical CDR3. The genes are TRBV6-5 and TRBJ2-2, with a possible D match to TRBD2 (5 bases). V lost 4 bases and J lost 5, with 11 bases in between. Germline CDR1 MNHEY, CDR2 SVGAGI. This CDR3 has 14 residues. The CDR3 DNA is TGTGCCAGCAGTTTTGGACTTAATACCGGGGAGCTGTTTTTT. This encodes CASSFGLNTGELFF.

This clone was found a few times. V gene TRBV14 combines with J gene TRBJ2-6, with D unclear. Trimming stripped 4 bases from V and 2 bases from J, with 6 bases between. Germline assignment: CDR1 SGHDN and CDR2 FVKESK. This CDR3 comprises 14 residues. CDR3 sequence (DNA): TGTGCCAGCAGCCGACCAGCTGGGGCCAACGTCCTGACTTTC. Its protein product is CASSRPAGANVLTF.

The gene calls are TRBV11-3 and TRBJ2-7; D perhaps matches TRBD2 (7 bases). V lost 1 base, J lost 0 bases, and 13 bases lay in between. The CDR3 is made up of 16 amino acids. Germline CDR1 reads SGHNT; CDR2 reads YENEEA. The CDR3 DNA reads as TGTGCCAGCAGCTTAGGGGCTGGGGGGGCCTCCTACGAGCAGTACTTC. Its protein product is CASSLGAGGASYEQYF.

The chain uses TRBV2 and TRBJ2-5; 7 bases map to TRBD2. There are 13 residues in the CDR3. The germline CDR1 and CDR2 sequences are SNHLY and FYNNEI. Trimming at V came to 7 bases and at J to 5 bases, leaving 7 bases not matched to a gene. The CDR3 protein is CASTLTSAETQYF. The CDR3, as DNA: TGTGCCAGCACTCTAACTAGCGCCGAGACCCAGTACTTC.

This chain joins TRBV14 and TRBJ2-3; no clear D. Germline values: CDR1 SGHDN, CDR2 FVKESK. The CDR3 has 16 residues. The V end was cut by 0 bases, the J end by 3 bases, with 13 bases between. CDR3 nucleotides: TGTGCCAGCAGCCAAGATGTGACATATTGGACAGATACGCAGTATTTT. Amino acid sequence: CASSQDVTYWTDTQYF.

The chain uses TRBV28 and TRBJ1-1; D unresolved. V was trimmed by 10 bases and J by 11 bases, leaving 14 bases between them. The CDR3 extends over 10 amino acids. CDR1 is MDHEN, CDR2 SYDVKM, per germline. CDR3 DNA: TGTGCCACGATTAAATTGGGGGCTTTCTTT. It translates to CATIKLGAFF.

This clone is a singleton in its sample. The chain links TRBV30 to TRBJ2-5, with TRBD2 matching 12 bases. This CDR3 region has 15 residues. With 2 bases clipped from V and 3 bases from J, the junction kept 4 bases outside the gene matches. Germline V lookup: CDR1 GTSNPN, CDR2 SVGIG (reference sequence). Here the CDR3 reads CAWSPGLAGKETQYF. In DNA, the CDR3 is TGTGCCTGGAGTCCTGGACTAGCGGGGAAAGAGACCCAGTACTTC.

The chain employs TRBV29-1 and TRBJ2-7; no firm D call. V dropped 4 bases and J dropped 3 bases, with 7 bases sitting between them. Per the germline V gene, CDR1 is SQVTM and CDR2 is ANQGSEA. This CDR3 spans 11 amino acids. The CDR3 protein is CSVGSSYEQYF. Written as DNA, the CDR3 is TGCAGCGTTGGATCTAGCTACGAGCAGTACTTC.

Only a few counts were recorded for this clone. The J gene is TRBJ2-1, the V gene TRBV12-3 or TRBV12-4, with D unresolved. The CDR3 loop spans 11 amino acids. The germline V and J ends were trimmed by 3 bases and 13 bases, with 10 bases remaining between them. DNA of the CDR3: TGTGCCAGCAGTTTTGGGCAGGCTCAGTTCTTC. This translates into CASSFGQAQFF.

In DNA, the CDR3 is TGTGCCAGCAGGACAGGGTCGTCTAATGAAAAACTGTTTTTT. This translates into CASRTGSSNEKLFF. V usage is TRBV6-5 and J usage is TRBJ1-4; 7 bases align to TRBD1. Germline lookup yields CDR1 MNHEY and CDR2 SVGAGI. CDR3 length: 14 amino acids. The V and J ends lost 6 bases and 3 bases, in that order; junction bases with no gene match: 4.

The CDR3 nucleotides read TGTGCCAGCAGCTTACTTTTTGGCAGGGGGCGATTCAGAGAGACCCAGTACTTC. Its protein is CASSLLFGRGRFRETQYF. The chain recombines TRBV13 with TRBJ2-5; TRBD1 agrees at 8 bases. CDR3 length: 18 amino acids. In germline, CDR1 is PRHDT, CDR2 FYEKMQ (reference sequence). Unmatched junction bases numbered 15, after V lost 2 bases and J lost 4 bases. The variable domain in full, completed from reference TRBV13 and TRBJ2-5, reads AAGVIQSPRHLIKEKRETATLKCYPIPRHDTVYWYQQGPGQDPQFLISFYEKMQSDKGSIPDRFSAQQFSDYHSELNMSSLELGDSALYFCASSLLFGRGRFRETQYFGPGTRLLVL.